This T cell receptor (beta chain) was sequenced for a study of blood T cells in healthy people across ages. Background on the study: For every two T cells, template switching captured about one barcoded beta molecule.

V was cut by 5 bases and J by 3 bases, with 6 bases left in between. The CDR3 totals 12 residues. The germline V gene encodes CDR1 MNHEY and CDR2 SMNVEV (reference sequence). At least 6.5 million PBMCs were isolated per sample. Study observations and caveats: Higher diversity, along with more naive CD4+ cells, distinguished long-lived donors from aged donors. Since the PBMCs were unsorted, naive and antigen-experienced cells could not be conclusively compared.

As regards this clonotype: Its antigen is currently unknown.

Combining a sample-barcoded 5' primer with a J-beta primer mix, a second PCR ran for roughly 7 to 11 cycles. TCRdb reanalysed the 5' RACE reads using MiXCR and keeps one entry per CDR3 protein. The sample lists over a million distinct CDR3 sequences; 40% to 55% were seen once. V gene TRBV27 combines with J gene TRBJ2-3; D unresolved. This clonotype was obtained from a woman aged 60 to 75 in good health. Sequenced material: blood. This CDR3 reads CASSRQTDTQYF. The CDR3 nucleotides are TGTGCCAGCAGTCGTCAAACAGATACGCAGTATTTT.